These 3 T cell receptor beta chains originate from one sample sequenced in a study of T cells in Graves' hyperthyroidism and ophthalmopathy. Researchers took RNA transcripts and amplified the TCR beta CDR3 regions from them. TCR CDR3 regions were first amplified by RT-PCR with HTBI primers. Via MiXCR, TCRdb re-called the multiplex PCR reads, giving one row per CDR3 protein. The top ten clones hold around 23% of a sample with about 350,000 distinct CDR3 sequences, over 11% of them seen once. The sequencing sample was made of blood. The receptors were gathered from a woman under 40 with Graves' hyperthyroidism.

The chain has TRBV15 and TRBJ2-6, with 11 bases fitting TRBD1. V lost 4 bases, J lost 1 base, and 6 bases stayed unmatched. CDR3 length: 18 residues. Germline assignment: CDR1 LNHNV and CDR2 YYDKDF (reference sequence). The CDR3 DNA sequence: TGTGCCACCAGCAACCCGGACAGGGGGCGGTCTGGGGCCAACGTCCTGACTTTC. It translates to CATSNPDRGRSGANVLTF.

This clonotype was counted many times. The CDR3 here is CASTRVTPGLHNEQYF. CDR3 nucleotide sequence: TGCGCCAGCACTCGCGTTACTCCGGGACTACATAACGAGCAGTACTTC. This chain links TRBV5-1 with TRBJ2-7; 7 positions match TRBD2. This CDR3 has 16 amino acids. Germline CDR1 is SGHRS and CDR2 is YFSETQ. J lost 5 bases, V lost 6 bases, and 17 bases had no gene match.

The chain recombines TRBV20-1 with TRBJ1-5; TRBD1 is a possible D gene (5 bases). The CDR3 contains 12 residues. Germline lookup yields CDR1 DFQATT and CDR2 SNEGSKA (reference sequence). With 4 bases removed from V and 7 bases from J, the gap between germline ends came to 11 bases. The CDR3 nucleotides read TGCAGTGCTAAGCAGGGACTCCAGCCCCAGCATTTT. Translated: CSAKQGLQPQHF.